Listed here is a single T cell receptor (beta chain). Its antigen is still unknown. No clone much larger than this one lies a single base away; base qualities are absent. These data are taken from a study of shared clonotypes between healthy human individuals (TCRdb year 2020). Study-wide context: Two women and a few men aged 18 to 49 years were included in the cohort. For each donor, CD4 naive and CD4 memory were each run on three plates, CD8 naive on two plates, and CD8 memory on one plate. To estimate repertoire size and how much clonotype sharing occurs between individuals, the study deeply sequenced the blood TCR repertoires of about 5 healthy adults. To increase sequencing depth and limit assay-specific biases, TCR repertoire library preparation and sequencing were carried out by different laboratories using diverse techniques. Per donor, leukapheresis produced somewhere between about 0.9 and 9.5 billion PBMCs. The paper's findings and limits, for the study overall: Rarefaction of sorted-subset datasets indicated incomplete sequencing despite the large sequencing depth. Based on pairwise subsampling, the degree of clonotype sharing among donors was expected to be affected by sequencing depth. Because the study included a small number of donors, the genetic and exposure-history diversity represented was limited. Naive subsets generally had larger estimated clonotype richness than memory subsets did. When a few donors were compared, the shared fraction of clonotypes was 5% to 6.5% for naive CD4, around 4% for naive CD8, 2.3% for memory CD4, and less than 0.45% for memory CD8. Clonotypes shared by all four sorted-subset donors showed higher generation probabilities than non-shared clonotypes. Sampling was limited to blood, and TCR repertoires in tissue likely differ from TCR repertoires in blood.

Including cysteine and phenylalanine, the CDR3 has 15 amino acids. The CDR3 DNA has 45 bases and is translated from base 1. The junction carries 12 bases between V and J, which are trimmed by 5 bases and 4 bases respectively. The germline V gene (reference sequence) sets CDR1 to SEHNR and CDR2 to FQNEAQ. Using the deep immunoSEQ assay, TCR CDR3 regions were amplified from genomic DNA by multiplex PCR. Extracted genomic DNA from each cell subset was distributed evenly across all wells of several immunoSEQ 96-well plates, and each plate was treated as a replicate. Each replicate PCR for sorted subsets received approximately 220 ng genomic DNA, equal to about 29,000 T cell genomes. The purified libraries were quantified using a Qubit 3.0 fluorometer, sized with a Bioanalyzer 2100, and then quantified again using the KAPA Library Quantification kit. A separate single-read 150-cycle Illumina NextSeq 550 flow cell was used to sequence each immunoSEQ 96-well plate. In the original analysis: Because the immunoSEQ output held only junctional sequences and lacked quality scores, the filtering could not match the filtering applied to full-length reads. To assign V/J genes and CDR3, sequences were annotated using PyIR, a Python wrapper for IgBLAST v1.9, with IMGT germline references. Reads with weak V/J assignments (E-value above 1e-6), missing CDR3, stop codons, out-of-frame junctions, or ambiguous translated residues were removed. V3J clonotypes were defined as sequences sharing the same inferred V gene, J gene, and CDR3 amino acid sequence. The percentage overlap between two repertoires was calculated by dividing the number of shared unique clonotypes by the size of the smaller repertoire. Repertoire richness was assessed with RTK rarefaction, the Chao1 estimator, and Recon v2.1 estimates of unobserved clonotypes. For all TCRbeta clonotypes obtained by the gDNA method from a few donors, generation probabilities were computed with OLGA. TCRdb stores this immuneACCESS table with in-frame sequences only. Part of the clones is absent; in the studies checked, under half of the shortfall reflects unresolved V genes, and no reason is known for the rest. D and trimming were read from the DNA, whereas the V and J calls and clone size are those reported in that table. For this sample there are some 2,500,000 clones; 85% to 95% appear just once. The top ten clonotypes cover approximately 0.4% of the sample.

The donors were healthy, HIV-negative adults with no recently reported acute infections or vaccinations. All donors were Caucasian adults living in Nashville, Tennessee, USA. Magnetic negative selection was used to enrich CD4+ T cells, after which naive cells were positively selected on CD45RA and the negative fraction became the memory subset. Blood was obtained by leukapheresis, after which PBMCs were separated by Ficoll-Histopaque density gradient centrifugation and cryopreserved in liquid nitrogen vapor phase. Purity and quantity of every magnetically sorted T cell population were checked by analytical flow cytometry. From each sorted fraction, genomic DNA was isolated and quantified by UV absorbance on a Nanodrop 2000c.

Sequencing was performed on naive CD4+ T cells from PBMCs. The cell subset or site tag for this specimen amounts to: CD45RA+ positively selected. The V gene is TRBV7-9 and the J gene is TRBJ2-6; the D gene is perhaps TRBD1, on 6 matching bases. This receptor was obtained from a young man in good health. Some clones in this sample may be carry-over from other donors' samples. The sequence in DNA is TGTGCCAGCAGCCTAGGGGGTGGAGGGGCCAACGTCCTGACTTTC. Its protein reads: CASSLGGGGANVLTF.